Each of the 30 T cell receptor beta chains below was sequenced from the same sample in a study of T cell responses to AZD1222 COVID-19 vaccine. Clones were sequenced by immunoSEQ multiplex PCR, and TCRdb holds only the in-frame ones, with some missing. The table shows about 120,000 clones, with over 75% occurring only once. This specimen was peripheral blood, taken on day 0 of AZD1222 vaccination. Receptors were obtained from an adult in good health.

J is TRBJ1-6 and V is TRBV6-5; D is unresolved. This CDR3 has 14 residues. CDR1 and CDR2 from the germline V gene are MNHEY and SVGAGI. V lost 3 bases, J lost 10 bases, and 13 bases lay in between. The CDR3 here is CASSYNGRESPLHF. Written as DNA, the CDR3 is TGTGCCAGCAGTTATAATGGAAGGGAGTCACCCCTCCACTTT.

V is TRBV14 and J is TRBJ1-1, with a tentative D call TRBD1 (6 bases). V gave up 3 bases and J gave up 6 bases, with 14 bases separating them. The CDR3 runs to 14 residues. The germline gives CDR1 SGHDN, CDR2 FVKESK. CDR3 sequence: CASSQTVKGAEAFF. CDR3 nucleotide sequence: TGTGCCAGCAGCCAGACGGTGAAGGGGGCTGAAGCTTTCTTT.

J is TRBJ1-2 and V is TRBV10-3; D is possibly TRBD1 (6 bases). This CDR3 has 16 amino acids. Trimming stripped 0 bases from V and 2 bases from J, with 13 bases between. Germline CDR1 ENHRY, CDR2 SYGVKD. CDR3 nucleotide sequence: TGTGCCATCAGTGAGTCGTGGGCCAGGGGAAACTATGGCTACACCTTC. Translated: CAISESWARGNYGYTF.

CDR3 in DNA: TGTGCCAGCAGCTTCGGGTTTGAGCAGTTCTTC. Amino acid sequence: CASSFGFEQFF. The rearrangement joins TRBV5-6 to TRBJ2-1, with D uncertain. Germline V gene sequence: CDR1 SGHDT, CDR2 YYEEEE. Trimming took 2 bases from V and 9 from J, leaving 6 bases between them. CDR3 length: 11 residues.

As DNA, the CDR3 is TGTGCCAGTACCGACGGACAGGGGCCATATTATGAGCAGTTCTTC. Amino acid sequence: CASTDGQGPYYEQFF. The chain combines TRBV19 with TRBJ2-1, with 9 nucleotides matching TRBD1. The J segment lost 8 bases and the V segment lost 7 bases, leaving 12 bases of the junction unmatched. Germline V lookup: CDR1 LNHDA, CDR2 SQIVND (reference sequence). The CDR3 sequence is 15 residues long.

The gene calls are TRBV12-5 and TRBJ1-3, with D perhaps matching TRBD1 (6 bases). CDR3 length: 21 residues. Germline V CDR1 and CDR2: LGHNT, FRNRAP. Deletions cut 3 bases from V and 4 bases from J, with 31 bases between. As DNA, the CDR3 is TGTGCTAGTGGTTTAGCCTCATGGGGGTTGAACAGGGCTTTACCCGGAAACACCATATATTTT. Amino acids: CASGLASWGLNRALPGNTIYF.

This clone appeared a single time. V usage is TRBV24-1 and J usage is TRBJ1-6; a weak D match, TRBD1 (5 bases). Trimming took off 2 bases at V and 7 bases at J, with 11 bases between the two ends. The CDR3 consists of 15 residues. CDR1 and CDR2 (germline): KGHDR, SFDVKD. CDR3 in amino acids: CATSDSKGRNSPLHF. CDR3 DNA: TGTGCCACCAGTGATTCGAAGGGGCGGAATTCACCCCTCCACTTT.

CDR3: CASSAQGAQGNTIYF. The CDR3 DNA sequence: TGTGCCAGCAGCGCCCAGGGGGCGCAGGGAAACACCATATATTTT. The J gene is TRBJ1-3, the V gene TRBV9; 8 nucleotides match TRBD1. The CDR3 has 15 residues. From germline, CDR1 is SGDLS and CDR2 YYNGEE. V dropped 3 bases and J dropped 4; count of bases not matched to a gene: 6.

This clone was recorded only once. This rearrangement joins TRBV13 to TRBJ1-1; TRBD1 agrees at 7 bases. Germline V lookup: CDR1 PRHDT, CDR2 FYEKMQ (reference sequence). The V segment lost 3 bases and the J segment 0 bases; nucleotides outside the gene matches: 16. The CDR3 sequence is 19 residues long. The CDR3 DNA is TGTGCCAGCAGCTTGGCACAGGGGTCCCCATACTTAATGAACACTGAAGCTTTCTTT. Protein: CASSLAQGSPYLMNTEAFF.

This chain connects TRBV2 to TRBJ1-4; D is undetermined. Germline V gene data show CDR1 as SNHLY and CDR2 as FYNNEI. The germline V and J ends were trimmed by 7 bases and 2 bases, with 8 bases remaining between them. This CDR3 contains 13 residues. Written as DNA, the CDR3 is TGTGCCAGCATGGAACGTACTAATGAAAAACTGTTTTTT. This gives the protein CASMERTNEKLFF.

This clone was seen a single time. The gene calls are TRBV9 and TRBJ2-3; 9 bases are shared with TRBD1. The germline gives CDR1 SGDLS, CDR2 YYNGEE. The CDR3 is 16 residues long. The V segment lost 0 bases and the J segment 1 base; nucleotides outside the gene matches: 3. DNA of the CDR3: TGTGCCAGCAGCGTAGAAGGGACAGGGCGCACAGATACGCAGTATTTT. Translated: CASSVEGTGRTDTQYF.

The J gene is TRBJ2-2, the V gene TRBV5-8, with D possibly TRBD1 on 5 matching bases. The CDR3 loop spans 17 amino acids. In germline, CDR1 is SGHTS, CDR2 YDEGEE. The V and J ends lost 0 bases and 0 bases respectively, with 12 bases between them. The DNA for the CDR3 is TGTGCCAGCAGCTTGGTTAGGGGCAGGTCGAACACCGGGGAGCTGTTTTTT. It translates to CASSLVRGRSNTGELFF.

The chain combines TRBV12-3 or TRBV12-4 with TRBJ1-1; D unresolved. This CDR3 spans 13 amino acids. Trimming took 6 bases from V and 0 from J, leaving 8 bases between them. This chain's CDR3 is CASSTQMNTEAFF. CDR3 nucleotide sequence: TGTGCCAGCAGCACCCAGATGAACACTGAAGCTTTCTTT.

The chain's CDR3 is CASSLNFGNTIYF. CDR3 bases: TGTGCCAGCAGTTTAAACTTCGGAAACACCATATATTTT. The chain is built from TRBV27 and TRBJ1-3; D gene ambiguous. The CDR3 is made up of 13 amino acids. The V gene's germline CDR1 is MNHEY and CDR2 SMNVEV (reference sequence). Deletions cut 2 bases from V and 4 bases from J, with 6 bases between.

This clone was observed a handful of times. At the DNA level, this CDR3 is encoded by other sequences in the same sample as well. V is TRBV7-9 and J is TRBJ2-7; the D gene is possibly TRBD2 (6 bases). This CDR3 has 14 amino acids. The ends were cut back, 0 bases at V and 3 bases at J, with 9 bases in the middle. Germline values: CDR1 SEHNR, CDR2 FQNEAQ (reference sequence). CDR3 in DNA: TGTGCCAGCAGCTTAGCAGGGACTTACTACGAGCAGTACTTC. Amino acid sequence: CASSLAGTYYEQYF.

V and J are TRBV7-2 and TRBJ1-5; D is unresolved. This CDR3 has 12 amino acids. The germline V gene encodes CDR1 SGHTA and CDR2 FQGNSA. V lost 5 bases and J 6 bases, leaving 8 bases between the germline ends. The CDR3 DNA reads TGTGCCAGCAGCATCCTTGGTCAGCCCCAGCATTTT. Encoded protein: CASSILGQPQHF.

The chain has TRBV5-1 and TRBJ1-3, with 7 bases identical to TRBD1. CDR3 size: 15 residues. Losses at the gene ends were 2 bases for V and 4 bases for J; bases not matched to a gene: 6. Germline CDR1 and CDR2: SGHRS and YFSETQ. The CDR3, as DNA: TGCGCCAGCAGCTTTGAGGGGGCGGAGGGAAACACCATATATTTT. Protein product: CASSFEGAEGNTIYF.

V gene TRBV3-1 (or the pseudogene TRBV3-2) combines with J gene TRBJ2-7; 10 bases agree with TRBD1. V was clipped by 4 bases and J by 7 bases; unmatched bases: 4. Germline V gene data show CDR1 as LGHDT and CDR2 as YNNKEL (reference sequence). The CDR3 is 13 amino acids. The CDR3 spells CASSPWTGGEQYF. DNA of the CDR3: TGTGCCAGCAGCCCTTGGACAGGGGGTGAGCAGTACTTC.

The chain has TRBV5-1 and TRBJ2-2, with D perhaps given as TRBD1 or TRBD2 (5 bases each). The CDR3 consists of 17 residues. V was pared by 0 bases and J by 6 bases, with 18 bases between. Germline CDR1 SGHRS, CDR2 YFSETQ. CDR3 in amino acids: CASSLEYGTQGAGELFF. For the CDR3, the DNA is TGCGCCAGCAGCTTGGAGTACGGGACCCAAGGGGCCGGGGAGCTGTTTTTT.

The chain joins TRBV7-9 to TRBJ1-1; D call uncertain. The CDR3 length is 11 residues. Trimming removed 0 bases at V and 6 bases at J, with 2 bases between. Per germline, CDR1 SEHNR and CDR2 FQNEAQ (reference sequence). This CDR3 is CASSLAPEAFF. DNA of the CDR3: TGTGCCAGCAGCTTAGCCCCTGAAGCTTTCTTT.

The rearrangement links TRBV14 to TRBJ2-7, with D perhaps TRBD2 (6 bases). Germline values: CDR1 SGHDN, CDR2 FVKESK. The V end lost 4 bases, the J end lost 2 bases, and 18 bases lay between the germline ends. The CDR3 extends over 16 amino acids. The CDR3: CASSPLGQGGTYEQYF. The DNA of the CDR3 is TGTGCCAGCAGCCCACTCGGTCAGGGAGGAACCTACGAGCAGTACTTC.

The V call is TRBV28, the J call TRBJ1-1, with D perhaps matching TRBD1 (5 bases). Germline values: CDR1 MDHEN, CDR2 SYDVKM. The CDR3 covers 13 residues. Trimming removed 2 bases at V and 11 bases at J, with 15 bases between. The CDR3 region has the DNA TGTGCCAGCAGTTTACCGGGGCCCGCCCTGGCTTTCTTT. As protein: CASSLPGPALAFF. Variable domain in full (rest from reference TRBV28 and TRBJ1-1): DVKVTQSSRYLVKRTGEKVFLECVQDMDHENMFWYRQDPGLGLRLIYFSYDVKMKEKGDIPEGYSVSREKKERFSLILESASTNQTSMYLCASSLPGPALAFFGQGTRLTVV.

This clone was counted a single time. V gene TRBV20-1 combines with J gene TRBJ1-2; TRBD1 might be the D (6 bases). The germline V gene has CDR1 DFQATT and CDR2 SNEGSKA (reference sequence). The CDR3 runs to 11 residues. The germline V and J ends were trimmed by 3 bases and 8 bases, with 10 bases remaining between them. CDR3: CSASAGEGYTF. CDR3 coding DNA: TGCAGTGCTAGTGCAGGGGAAGGCTACACCTTC.

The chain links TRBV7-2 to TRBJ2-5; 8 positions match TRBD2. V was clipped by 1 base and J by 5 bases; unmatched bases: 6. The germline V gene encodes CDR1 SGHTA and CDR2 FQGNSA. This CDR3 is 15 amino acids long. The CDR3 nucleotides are TGTGCCAGCAGCTTAGACGGGGGGGCGGCCGAGACCCAGTACTTC. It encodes CASSLDGGAAETQYF. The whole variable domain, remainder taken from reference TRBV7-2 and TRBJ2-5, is GAGVSQSPSNKVTEKGKDVELRCDPISGHTALYWYRQSLGQGLEFLIYFQGNSAPDKSGLPSDRFSAERTGGSVSTLTIQRTQQEDSAVYLCASSLDGGAAETQYFGPGTRLLVL.

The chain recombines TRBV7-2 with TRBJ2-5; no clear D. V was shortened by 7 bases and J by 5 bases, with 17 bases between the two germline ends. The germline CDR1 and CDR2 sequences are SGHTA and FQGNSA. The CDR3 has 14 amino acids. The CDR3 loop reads CASTRLDPRETQYF. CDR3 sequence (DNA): TGTGCCAGCACGCGCTTGGATCCCAGGGAGACCCAGTACTTC.

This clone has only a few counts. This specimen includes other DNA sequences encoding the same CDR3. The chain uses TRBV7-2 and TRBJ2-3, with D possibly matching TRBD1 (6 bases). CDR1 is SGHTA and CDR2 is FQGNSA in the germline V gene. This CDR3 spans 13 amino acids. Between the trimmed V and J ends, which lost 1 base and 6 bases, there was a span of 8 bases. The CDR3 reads CASSLVRGDTQYF. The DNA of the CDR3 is TGTGCCAGCAGCTTAGTAAGGGGGGATACGCAGTATTTT. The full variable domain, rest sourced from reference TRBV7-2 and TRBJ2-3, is GAGVSQSPSNKVTEKGKDVELRCDPISGHTALYWYRQSLGQGLEFLIYFQGNSAPDKSGLPSDRFSAERTGGSVSTLTIQRTQQEDSAVYLCASSLVRGDTQYFGPGTRLTVL.

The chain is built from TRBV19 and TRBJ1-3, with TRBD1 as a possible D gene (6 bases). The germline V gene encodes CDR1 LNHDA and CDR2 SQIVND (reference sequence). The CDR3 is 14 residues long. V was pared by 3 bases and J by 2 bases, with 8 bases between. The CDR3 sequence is CASSINRAGNTIYF. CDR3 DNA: TGTGCCAGTAGTATTAACAGGGCTGGAAACACCATATATTTT.

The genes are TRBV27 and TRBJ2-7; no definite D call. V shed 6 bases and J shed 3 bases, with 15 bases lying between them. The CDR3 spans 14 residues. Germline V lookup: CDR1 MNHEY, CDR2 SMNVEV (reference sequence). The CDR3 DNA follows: TGTGCCAGCAGGCTAAGTTATAAGAGCTACGAGCAGTACTTC. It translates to CASRLSYKSYEQYF.

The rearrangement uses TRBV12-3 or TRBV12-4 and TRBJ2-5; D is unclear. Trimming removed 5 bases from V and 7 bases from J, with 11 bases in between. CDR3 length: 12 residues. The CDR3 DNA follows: TGTGCCAGCAGTCCCCCCTCATGGACCCAGTACTTC. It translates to CASSPPSWTQYF.

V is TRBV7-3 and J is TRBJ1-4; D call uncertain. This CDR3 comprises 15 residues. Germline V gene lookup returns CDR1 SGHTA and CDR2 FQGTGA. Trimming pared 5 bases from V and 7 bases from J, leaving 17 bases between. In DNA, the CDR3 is TGTGCCAGCAGCGTCACGGGCGGGAGAACTGAAAAACTGTTTTTT. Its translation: CASSVTGGRTEKLFF.